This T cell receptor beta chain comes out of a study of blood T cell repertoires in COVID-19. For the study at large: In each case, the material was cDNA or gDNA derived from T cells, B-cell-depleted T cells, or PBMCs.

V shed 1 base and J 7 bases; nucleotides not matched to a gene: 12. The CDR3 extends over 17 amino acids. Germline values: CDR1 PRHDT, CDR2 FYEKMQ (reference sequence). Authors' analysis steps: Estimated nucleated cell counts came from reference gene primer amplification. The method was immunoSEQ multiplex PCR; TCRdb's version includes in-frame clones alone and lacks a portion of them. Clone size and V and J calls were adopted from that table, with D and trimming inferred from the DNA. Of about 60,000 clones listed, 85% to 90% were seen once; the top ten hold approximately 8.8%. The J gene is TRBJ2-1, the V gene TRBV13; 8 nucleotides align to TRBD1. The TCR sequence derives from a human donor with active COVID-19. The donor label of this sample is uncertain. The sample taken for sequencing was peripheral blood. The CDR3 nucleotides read TGTGCCAGCAGCTTAGCCCGGACAGGGATAGATTATAATGAGCAGTTCTTC. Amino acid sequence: CASSLARTGIDYNEQFF.